This T cell receptor (beta chain) was sequenced during a study of blood T cell repertoires in COVID-19. In the study overall: Spain, Italy and the United States supplied samples that represented acute and convalescent COVID-19. PBMCs, B-cell-depleted T cells, or T cells were the source of the cDNA or gDNA that made up the material.

Germline-derived CDR1 and CDR2 are SGDLS and YYNGEE. The length of the CDR3 is 16 residues. V trimming: 0 bases; J trimming: 0 bases; junction bases outside the gene matches: 3. As processed by the authors: Reference gene primer amplification yielded estimated nucleated cell counts. This table comes from immunoSEQ multiplex PCR, and its TCRdb copy is limited to in-frame clones, with some not included. V, J and clone size are taken as reported in that table, and D and trimming were inferred from the DNA itself. This table has approximately 62,000 clones, under 85% appearing once. J is TRBJ2-3 and V is TRBV9; 8 bases fit TRBD2. The material sequenced was peripheral blood. The receptor comes from a woman aged 50 to 60 with active or convalescent COVID-19. For the CDR3, the DNA is TGTGCCAGCAGCGTAGTATCTAGCGGGAGCACAGATACGCAGTATTTT. Translating it yields CASSVVSSGSTDTQYF.